This T cell receptor (beta chain) was retrieved from a study of technical replicates of blood from several donors (dated by TCRdb to the late 2010s). Library preparation used the immunoSEQ multiplex PCR assay. TCRdb carries this immuneACCESS record with in-frame sequences only. Its versions omit some clonotypes, under half of them owing to an unresolved V gene in the studies checked, with the rest unexplained. This sample lists 65,000 to 85,000 clones; 96% were detected once. About 0.34% of the sample is taken by the ten largest. A remark on this clone: Its recognized antigen is unknown. The input lacks base qualities; no much larger clone sits a single base away.

V ends up 6 bases short and J 5 bases short, with an unmatched junction base count of 7. The CDR3 starts with the cysteine, ends with the phenylalanine, and has 14 residues. The retained sequence is limited to the CDR3, 42 bases, with the frame set at the first base. From the germline V gene, CDR1 is SQVTM and CDR2 is ANQGSEA. The sequence derives from a human donor in good health. The receptor chain draws on TRBV29-1 and TRBJ2-7; TRBD2 fits 13 bases in the junction. Source material: T cells isolated from PBMCs. For the CDR3, the sequence is CSVVTSGRPHEQYF. In nucleotides, the sequence is TGCAGCGTCGTGACTAGCGGGAGGCCCCACGAGCAGTACTTC.